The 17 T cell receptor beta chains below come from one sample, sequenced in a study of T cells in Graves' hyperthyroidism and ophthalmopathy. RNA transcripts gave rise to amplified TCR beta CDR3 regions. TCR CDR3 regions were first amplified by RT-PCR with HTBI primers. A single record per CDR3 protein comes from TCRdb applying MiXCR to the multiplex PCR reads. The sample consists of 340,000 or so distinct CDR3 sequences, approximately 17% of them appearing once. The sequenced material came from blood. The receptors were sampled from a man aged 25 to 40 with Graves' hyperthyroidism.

The CDR3 DNA follows: TGTGCCAGCAGCATGAACAGTCTTAATTCACCCCTCCACTTT. As protein: CASSMNSLNSPLHF. The chain is built from TRBV7-9 and TRBJ1-6; no firm D call. The ends were cut back, 5 bases at V and 6 bases at J, with 11 bases in the middle. Germline CDR1 is SEHNR and CDR2 is FQNEAQ (reference sequence). The CDR3 has 14 residues.

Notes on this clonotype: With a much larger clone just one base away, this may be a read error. The CDR3 DNA reads TGTGCCAGCAGTTTGGAGAGGAGCAATCAGCCCCAGCATTTT. This sequence encodes CASSLERSNQPQHF. This chain connects TRBV28 to TRBJ1-5; unclear D gene. V shed 3 bases and J shed 1 base, with 7 bases lying between them. The CDR3 contains 14 residues. The germline CDR1 and CDR2 sequences are MDHEN and SYDVKM. The variable domain in full, with the rest retrieved from reference TRBV28 and TRBJ1-5, is DVKVTQSSRYLVKRTGEKVFLECVQDMDHENMFWYRQDPGLGLRLIYFSYDVKMKEKGDIPEGYSVSREKKERFSLILESASTNQTSMYLCASSLERSNQPQHFGDGTRLSIL.

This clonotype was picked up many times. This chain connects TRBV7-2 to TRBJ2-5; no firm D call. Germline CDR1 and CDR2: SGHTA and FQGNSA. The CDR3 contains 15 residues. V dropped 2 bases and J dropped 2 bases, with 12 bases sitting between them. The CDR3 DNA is TGTGCCAGCAGCTTATGGTACGGGCCTCAAGAGACCCAGTACTTC. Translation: CASSLWYGPQETQYF.

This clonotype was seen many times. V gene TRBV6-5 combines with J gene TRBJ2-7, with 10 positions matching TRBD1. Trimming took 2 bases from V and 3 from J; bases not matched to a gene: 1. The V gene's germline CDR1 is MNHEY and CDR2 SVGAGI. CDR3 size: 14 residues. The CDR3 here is CASSYGQGGYEQYF. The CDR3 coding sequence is TGTGCCAGCAGTTACGGACAGGGGGGCTACGAGCAGTACTTC.

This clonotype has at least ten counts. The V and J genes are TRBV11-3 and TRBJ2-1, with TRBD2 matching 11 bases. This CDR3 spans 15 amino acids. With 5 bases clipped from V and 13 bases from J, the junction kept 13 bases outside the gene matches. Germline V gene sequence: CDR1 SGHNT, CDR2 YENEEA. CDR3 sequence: CASSPRLAGSRKQFF. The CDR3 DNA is TGTGCCAGCAGCCCGAGACTAGCGGGATCCAGGAAACAGTTCTTC.

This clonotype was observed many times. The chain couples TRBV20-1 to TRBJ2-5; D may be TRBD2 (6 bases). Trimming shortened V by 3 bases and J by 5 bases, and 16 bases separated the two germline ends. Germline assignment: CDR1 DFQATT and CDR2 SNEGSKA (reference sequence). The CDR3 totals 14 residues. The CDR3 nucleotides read TGCAGTGCTAGCCCGGGCGGGGCGAGGGAGACCCAGTACTTC. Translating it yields CSASPGGARETQYF.

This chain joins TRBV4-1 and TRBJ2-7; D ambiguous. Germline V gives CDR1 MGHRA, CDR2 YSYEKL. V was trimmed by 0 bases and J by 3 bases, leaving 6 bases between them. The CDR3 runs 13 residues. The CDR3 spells CASSQEANYEQYF. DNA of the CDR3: TGCGCCAGCAGCCAAGAAGCAAACTACGAGCAGTACTTC.

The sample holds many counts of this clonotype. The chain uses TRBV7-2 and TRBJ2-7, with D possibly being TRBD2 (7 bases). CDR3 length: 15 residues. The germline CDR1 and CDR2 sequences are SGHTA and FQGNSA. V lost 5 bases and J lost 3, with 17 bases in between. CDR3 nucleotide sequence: TGTGCCAGCAGCCGCCCAGGGGCGGGAGACTACGAGCAGTACTTC. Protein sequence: CASSRPGAGDYEQYF.

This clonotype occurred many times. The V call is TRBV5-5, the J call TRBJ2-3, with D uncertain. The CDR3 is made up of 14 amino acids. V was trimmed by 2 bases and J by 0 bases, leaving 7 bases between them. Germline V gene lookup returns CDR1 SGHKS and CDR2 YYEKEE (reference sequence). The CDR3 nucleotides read TGTGCCAGCAGCTTAGATGCCAGCACAGATACGCAGTATTTT. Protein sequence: CASSLDASTDTQYF. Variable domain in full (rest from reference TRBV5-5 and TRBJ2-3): DAGVTQSPTHLIKTRGQQVTLRCSPISGHKSVSWYQQVLGQGPQFIFQYYEKEERGRGNFPDRFSARQFPNYSSELNVNALLLGDSALYLCASSLDASTDTQYFGPGTRLTVL.

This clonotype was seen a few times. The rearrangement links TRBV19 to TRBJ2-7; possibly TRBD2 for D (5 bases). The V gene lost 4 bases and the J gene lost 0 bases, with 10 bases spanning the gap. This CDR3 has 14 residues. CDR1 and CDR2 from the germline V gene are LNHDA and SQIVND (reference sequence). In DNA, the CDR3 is TGTGCCAGTAGTAGAGCGGTAAGCTCCTACGAGCAGTACTTC. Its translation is CASSRAVSSYEQYF. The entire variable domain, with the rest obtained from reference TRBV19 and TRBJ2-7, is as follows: DGGITQSPKYLFRKEGQNVTLSCEQNLNHDAMYWYRQDPGQGLRLIYYSQIVNDFQKGDIAEGYSVSREKKESFPLTVTSAQKNPTAFYLCASSRAVSSYEQYFGPGTRLTVT.

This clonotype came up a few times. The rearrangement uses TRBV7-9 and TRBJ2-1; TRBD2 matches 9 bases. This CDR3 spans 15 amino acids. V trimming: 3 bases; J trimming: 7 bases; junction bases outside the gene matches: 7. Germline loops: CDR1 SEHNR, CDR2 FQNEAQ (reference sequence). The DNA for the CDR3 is TGTGCCAGCAGCTTCCTACTAGCGGGTACTAATGAGCAGTTCTTC. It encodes CASSFLLAGTNEQFF.

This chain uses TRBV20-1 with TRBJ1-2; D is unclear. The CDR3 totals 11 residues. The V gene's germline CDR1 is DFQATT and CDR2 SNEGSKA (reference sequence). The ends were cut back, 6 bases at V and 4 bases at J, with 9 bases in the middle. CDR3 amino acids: CSASDLYGYTF. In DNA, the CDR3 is TGCAGTGCCTCGGATCTCTATGGCTACACCTTC.

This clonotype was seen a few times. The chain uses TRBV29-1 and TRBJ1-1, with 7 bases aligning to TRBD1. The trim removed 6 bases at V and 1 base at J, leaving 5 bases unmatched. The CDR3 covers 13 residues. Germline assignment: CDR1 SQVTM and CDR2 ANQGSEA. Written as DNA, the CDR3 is TGCAGCGTCCAGGGGGGGCCGAACACTGAAGCTTTCTTT. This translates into CSVQGGPNTEAFF.

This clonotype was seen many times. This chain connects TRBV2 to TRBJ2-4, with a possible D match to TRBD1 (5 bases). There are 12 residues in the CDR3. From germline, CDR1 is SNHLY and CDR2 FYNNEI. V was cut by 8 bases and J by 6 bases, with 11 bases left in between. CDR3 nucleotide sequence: TGTGCCAGCCTCGAAAGGGGAAACATTCAGTACTTC. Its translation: CASLERGNIQYF.

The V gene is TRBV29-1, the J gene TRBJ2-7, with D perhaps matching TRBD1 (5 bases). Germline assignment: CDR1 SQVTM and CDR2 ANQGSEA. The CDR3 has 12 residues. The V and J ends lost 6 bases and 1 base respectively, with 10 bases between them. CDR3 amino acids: CSVGDRSYEQYF. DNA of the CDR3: TGCAGCGTAGGAGACAGATCCTACGAGCAGTACTTC.

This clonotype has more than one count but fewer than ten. This CDR3 reads CASSLMGGGVNEQFF. CDR3 nucleotide sequence: TGCGCCAGCAGCTTAATGGGAGGGGGGGTAAATGAGCAGTTCTTC. This chain links TRBV5-1 with TRBJ2-1; TRBD2 might be the D (7 bases). Germline assignment: CDR1 SGHRS and CDR2 YFSETQ. This CDR3 spans 15 amino acids. The V end was cut by 2 bases, the J end by 7 bases, with 16 bases between.

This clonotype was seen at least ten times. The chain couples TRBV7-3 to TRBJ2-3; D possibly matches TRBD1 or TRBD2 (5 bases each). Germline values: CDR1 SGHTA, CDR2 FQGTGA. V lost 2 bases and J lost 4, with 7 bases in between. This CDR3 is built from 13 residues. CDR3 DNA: TGTGCCAGCAGCTTACAGGGAGCAGATACGCAGTATTTT. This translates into CASSLQGADTQYF.